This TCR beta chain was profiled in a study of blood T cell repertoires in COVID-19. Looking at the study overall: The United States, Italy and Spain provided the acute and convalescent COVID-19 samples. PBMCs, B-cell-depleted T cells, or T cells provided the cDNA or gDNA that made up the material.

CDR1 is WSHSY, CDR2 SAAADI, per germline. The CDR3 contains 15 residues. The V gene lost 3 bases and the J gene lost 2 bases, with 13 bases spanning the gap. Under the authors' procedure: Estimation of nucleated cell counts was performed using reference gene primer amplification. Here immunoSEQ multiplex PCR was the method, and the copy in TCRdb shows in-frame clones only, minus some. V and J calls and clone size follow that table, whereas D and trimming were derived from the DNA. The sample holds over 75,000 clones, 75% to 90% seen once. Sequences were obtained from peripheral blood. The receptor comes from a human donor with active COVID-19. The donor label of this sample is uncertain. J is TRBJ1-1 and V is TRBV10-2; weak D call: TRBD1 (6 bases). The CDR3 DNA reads TGCGCCAGCAGTGATAATACAGGGCAAAACACTGAAGCTTTCTTT. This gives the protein CASSDNTGQNTEAFF.